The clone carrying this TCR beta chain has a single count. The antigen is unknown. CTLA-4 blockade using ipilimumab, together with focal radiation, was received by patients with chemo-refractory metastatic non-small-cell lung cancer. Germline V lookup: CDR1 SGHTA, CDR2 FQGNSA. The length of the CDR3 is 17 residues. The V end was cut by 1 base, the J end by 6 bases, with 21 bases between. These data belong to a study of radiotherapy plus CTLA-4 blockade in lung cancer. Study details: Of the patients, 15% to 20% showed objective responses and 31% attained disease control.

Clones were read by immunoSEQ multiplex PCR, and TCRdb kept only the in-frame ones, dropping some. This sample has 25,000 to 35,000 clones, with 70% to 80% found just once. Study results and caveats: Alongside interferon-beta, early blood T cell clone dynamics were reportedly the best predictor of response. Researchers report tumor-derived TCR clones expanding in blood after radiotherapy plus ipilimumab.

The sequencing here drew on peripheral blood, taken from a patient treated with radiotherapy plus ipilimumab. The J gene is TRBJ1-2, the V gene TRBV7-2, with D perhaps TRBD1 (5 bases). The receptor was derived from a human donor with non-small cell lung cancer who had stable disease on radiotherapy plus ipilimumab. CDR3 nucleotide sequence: TGTGCCAGCAGCTTAGACGGCGCAGGGTTTCGTTCGAATGGCTACACCTTC. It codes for CASSLDGAGFRSNGYTF.